These T cell receptor beta chains were read from a single sample in a study of CD8+CD57+ T cells in acquired aplastic anemia. MiXCR, run by TCRdb on the reads, gives a single entry per CDR3 protein. The table lists roughly 220,000 distinct CDR3 sequences, 55% to 65% of them singletons. The sequenced sample consisted of sorted CD4+, CD8+, or CD8+CD57+ T cells (not recorded which) from PBMCs. Receptors originate from a human donor with aplastic anemia. Each CDR3 is given with its conserved first and last residue. A D gene is named only where the DNA matches it firmly. Rows give clone size only sometimes, using once, few, many, or a class for an expanded clone.

clone_size d_call j_call v_call cdr3_aa cdr3_nt
- - TRBJ2-6 TRBV7-9 CASTLRVAGGANVLTF TGTGCCAGCACCTTGAGGGTTGCGGGCGGGGCCAACGTCCTGACTTTC
few - TRBJ1-2 TRBV12-3/TRBV12-4 CASTQAGRYGYTF TGTGCCAGCACCCAGGCAGGGCGCTATGGCTACACCTTC
few - TRBJ2-1 TRBV24-1 CATSDRYSLAGSYNEQFF TGTGCCACCAGTGATCGTTACTCGCTAGCTGGGAGTTACAATGAGCAGTTCTTC
- - TRBJ2-1 TRBV7-9 CASSPTSSPSYNEQFF TGTGCCAGCAGCCCTACAAGCTCCCCCTCCTACAATGAGCAGTTCTTC
few TRBD1 TRBJ1-2 TRBV5-1 CASSLRDSPNYGYTF TGCGCCAGCAGCCTACGGGACAGCCCTAACTATGGCTACACCTTC
- TRBD1 TRBJ1-6 TRBV15 CATKMDRTYSPLHF TGTGCCACCAAGATGGACAGGACCTATTCACCCCTCCACTTT
- - TRBJ1-1 TRBV10-3 CAISDRGRNTEAFF TGTGCCATCAGTGATAGGGGGAGGAACACTGAAGCTTTCTTT
- - TRBJ1-1 TRBV20-1 CSAGGGGWENTEAFF TGCAGTGCCGGTGGGGGCGGCTGGGAGAACACTGAAGCTTTCTTT
- - TRBJ2-3 TRBV28 CASSPTLGAYADTQYF TGTGCCAGCAGTCCTACACTAGGCGCGTATGCAGATACGCAGTATTTT
- - TRBJ2-7 TRBV24-1 CATSDLDKQYF TGTGCCACCAGTGATTTGGACAAGCAGTACTTC
- - TRBJ2-7 TRBV7-3 CASSFSGIAYEQYF TGTGCCAGCAGTTTTTCAGGGATCGCCTACGAGCAGTACTTC
- - TRBJ1-4 TRBV9 CASSSYSTELFF TGTGCCAGCAGCTCATATTCCACAGAGCTGTTTTTT
- TRBD1 TRBJ1-2 TRBV4-3 CASSQAGQWDGYTF TGCGCCAGCAGCCAAGCGGGACAGTGGGACGGCTACACCTTC
- TRBD1 TRBJ2-6 TRBV7-2 CASSPRTGGMTF TGTGCCAGCAGCCCGAGGACAGGAGGCATGACTTTC
- - TRBJ1-2 TRBV5-6 CASSQDPGLGNTF TGCGCCAGCAGCCAAGACCCTGGGCTTGGAAACACCTTC
- - TRBJ1-2 TRBV4-3 CASSQGGAGYGYTF TGCGCCAGCAGCCAAGGTGGGGCCGGCTATGGCTACACCTTC
- - TRBJ1-6 TRBV7-3 CASQTASSYNSPLHF TGTGCCAGCCAGACAGCCAGCTCCTATAATTCACCCCTCCACTTT
- - TRBJ2-5 TRBV2 CASRGWRETQYF TGTGCCAGTAGAGGGTGGCGGGAGACCCAGTACTTC
- - TRBJ2-6 TRBV7-9 CASTPSTGANVLTF TGTGCCAGCACCCCCTCCACTGGGGCCAACGTCCTGACTTTC
- TRBD1 TRBJ1-5 TRBV2 CASERDEGAGNQPQHF TGTGCCAGCGAACGGGACGAGGGGGCTGGCAATCAGCCCCAGCATTTT
- - TRBJ2-1 TRBV20-1 CSARGWGAQNTNEQFF TGCAGTGCTAGGGGTTGGGGGGCGCAAAACACGAATGAGCAGTTCTTC
many - TRBJ2-1 TRBV6-2/TRBV6-3 CASSTRRSQFF TGTGCCAGCAGTACCAGGCGATCACAGTTCTTC
few - TRBJ2-7 TRBV2 CASTTGLIYEQYF TGTGCCAGCACCACAGGACTTATCTACGAGCAGTACTTC
- - TRBJ1-1 TRBV10-3 CTISEGGNTEAFF TGTACCATCAGTGAAGGAGGGAACACTGAAGCTTTCTTT
few - TRBJ1-2 TRBV20-1 CSAPTRGLDGYTF TGCAGTGCGCCGACCAGGGGCTTGGATGGCTACACCTTC
few - TRBJ2-7 TRBV2 CASKAETYEQYF TGTGCCAGCAAAGCGGAAACTTACGAGCAGTACTTC
- TRBD2 TRBJ2-5 TRBV7-3 CASSPGGLAQETQYF TGTGCCAGCAGCCCTGGAGGACTAGCGCAAGAGACCCAGTACTTC
- TRBD2 TRBJ2-3 TRBV5-1 CASSTAGGGETQYF TGCGCCAGCAGCACAGCGGGGGGTGGTGAGACGCAGTATTTT
many - TRBJ2-3 TRBV12-3/TRBV12-4 CASSSPRRHGNTQYF TGTGCCAGCAGTTCCCCTAGGCGCCATGGGAATACGCAGTATTTT
many - TRBJ2-3 TRBV7-6 CASSLELAARDTQYF TGTGCCAGCAGCTTAGAGCTAGCCGCCCGGGATACGCAGTATTTT
few TRBD2 TRBJ2-5 TRBV6-1 CASSSASERDDGQETQYF TGTGCCAGCAGTTCCGCCTCGGAGCGGGACGATGGCCAAGAGACCCAGTACTTC
- TRBD2 TRBJ2-1 TRBV15 CATSETRPGTSNNEQFF TGTGCCACCAGTGAAACACGACCCGGGACTAGTAACAATGAGCAGTTCTTC
- - TRBJ2-7 TRBV5-5 CASSLAGSWQYF TGTGCCAGCAGCTTAGCAGGGTCTTGGCAGTACTTC
few - TRBJ2-1 TRBV20-1 CSARNNEQFF TGCAGTGCTAGGAACAATGAGCAGTTCTTC
- - TRBJ1-1 TRBV29-1 CSVGSRTNTEAFF TGCAGCGTTGGGAGCAGGACTAACACTGAAGCTTTCTTT
- - TRBJ2-6 TRBV12-3/TRBV12-4 CASTTLRGPSGANVLTF TGTGCCAGCACCACACTTCGGGGGCCCTCTGGGGCCAACGTCCTGACTTTC
- - TRBJ1-6 TRBV6-1 CASSEEGGPNSPLHF TGTGCCAGCAGTGAAGAGGGCGGACCTAATTCACCCCTCCACTTT
once - TRBJ1-1 TRBV7-3 CASSLDGMNTEAFF TGTGCCAGCAGCTTAGACGGTATGAACACTGAAGCTTTCTTT
- TRBD1 TRBJ1-6 TRBV11-1 CASSETGGGESPLHF TGTGCCAGCAGTGAAACAGGGGGTGGAGAATCACCCCTCCACTTT
- TRBD1 TRBJ1-1 TRBV5-8 CASSPGGQGANTEAFF TGTGCCAGCAGCCCGGGCGGACAGGGGGCTAACACTGAAGCTTTCTTT
- TRBD1 TRBJ2-2 TRBV11-2 CASTHGTGGGELFF TGTGCCAGCACCCACGGGACAGGGGGCGGGGAGCTGTTTTTT
once - TRBJ1-1 TRBV7-2 CASSLVMGGGNTEAFF TGTGCCAGCAGCTTAGTAATGGGGGGGGGTAACACTGAAGCTTTCTTT
- TRBD1 TRBJ1-1 TRBV5-1 CASRRDSLSTEAFF TGCGCCAGCAGGCGGGACAGTTTAAGCACTGAAGCTTTCTTT
few TRBD2 TRBJ2-1 TRBV7-9 CASSLRTSLGHNEQFF TGTGCCAGCAGCCTACGGACTAGCTTAGGCCACAATGAGCAGTTCTTC
medium-sized - TRBJ2-3 TRBV7-9 CASSLEDSNTDTQYF TGTGCCAGCAGCTTAGAAGACAGCAACACAGATACGCAGTATTTT